This is a list of T cell receptor beta chains from one sample in a study of T cell responses to AZD1222 COVID-19 vaccine. Profiled with immunoSEQ multiplex PCR; TCRdb holds only in-frame clones, not every one. The sample contains more than 80,000 clones, over 75% of which appear only once. The source was peripheral blood, collected 28 days after the second AZD1222 dose. These receptors all stem from an adult who received the AZD1222 COVID-19 vaccine. CDR3s include the opening cysteine and the closing phenylalanine or tryptophan. A D gene is named only where the DNA matches it firmly. The listing skips clone size in some rows; elsewhere it reads once, few, many or a size class.

TRBV9	TRBD2	TRBJ2-3	.	CASSVGTSGRYTDTQYF	TGTGCCAGCAGCGTAGGGACTAGCGGGAGGTACACAGATACGCAGTATTTT
TRBV11-3	.	TRBJ1-6	medium-sized	CASSLGGNSPLHF	TGTGCCAGCAGCTTAGGGGGTAATTCACCCCTCCACTTT
TRBV4-3	.	TRBJ2-5	.	CASSQQGGGSQYF	TGCGCCAGCAGCCAACAGGGAGGGGGGAGTCAGTACTTC
TRBV28	.	TRBJ1-2	.	CASSEQGNNYGYTF	TGTGCCAGCAGTGAACAGGGAAACAACTATGGCTACACCTTC
TRBV15	TRBD2	TRBJ2-1	.	CATSRDPRTGGGSYNEQFF	TGTGCCACCAGCAGAGATCCAAGGACGGGAGGGGGTTCCTACAATGAGCAGTTCTTC
TRBV7-9	.	TRBJ1-5	.	CASRLEGSNQPQHF	TGTGCCAGCAGGCTGGAGGGCAGCAATCAGCCCCAGCATTTT
TRBV28	.	TRBJ1-5	.	CASTLLRDTSNQPQHF	TGTGCCAGCACCCTCCTCCGGGACACAAGCAATCAGCCCCAGCATTTT
TRBV3-1/TRBV3-2	TRBD1	TRBJ2-1	once	CASSRDRGRWNEQFF	TGTGCCAGCAGCCGGGACAGGGGGCGTTGGAATGAGCAGTTCTTC
TRBV7-9	.	TRBJ2-1	.	CASSPFGGSLYNEQFF	TGTGCCAGCAGCCCCTTTGGAGGAAGCCTCTACAATGAGCAGTTCTTC
TRBV2	.	TRBJ1-1	.	CATSGRLMDTEAFF	TGTGCCACGTCGGGCCGACTGATGGACACTGAAGCTTTCTTT
TRBV7-9	.	TRBJ1-6	.	CASSLAGTFSPLHF	TGTGCCAGCAGCTTAGCCGGGACCTTCTCACCCCTCCACTTT
TRBV3-1/TRBV3-2	.	TRBJ1-2	.	CASSHGSSLNGYTF	TGTGCCAGCAGCCACGGGAGTAGCCTCAATGGCTACACCTTC
TRBV27	.	TRBJ1-5	once	CASSLGFRNQPQHF	TGTGCCAGCAGTTTAGGGTTCAGGAATCAGCCCCAGCATTTT